This record concerns one T cell receptor (beta chain) sequence. Its antigen remains unidentified. This record comes from a study of CD8 T cells in ankylosing spondylitis. Scientists made TCR beta libraries using quantitative 5'-RACE with molecular barcodes. MiXCR, run by TCRdb on the 5' RACE reads, gives a single entry per CDR3 protein. The sample shows over 400,000 distinct CDR3 sequences, 25% to 30% of them seen only once. Between the trimmed V and J ends, which lost 4 bases and 2 bases, there was a span of 14 bases. Germline CDR1 reads SQVTM; CDR2 reads ANQGSEA. The CDR3 length is 14 residues. Study-wide results and caveats: Earlier studies detected some motif variants in reactive arthritis synovial fluid and blood. According to the report, clones linked to the disease were significantly enriched in matched synovial fluid samples taken from ankylosing spondylitis patients. With a CD8+ phenotype, disease-linked clones were relatively rare in peripheral blood. Seemingly distinctive of ankylosing spondylitis blood was a TCR beta motif formed by eight highly homologous variants.

The chain uses TRBV29-1 and TRBJ1-1; D is ambiguous. The TCR originated in a male donor with ankylosing spondylitis. Specimen: blood, either unsorted or a sorted T cell fraction (not recorded which). The CDR3 loop reads CSVARAGANTEAFF. Written as DNA, the CDR3 is TGCAGCGTTGCAAGGGCAGGTGCTAACACTGAAGCTTTCTTT.